This T cell receptor (beta chain) was recorded in a study of shared clonotypes between healthy human individuals. Study findings and constraints: The expectation was that sequencing depth would affect clonotype sharing among donors.

In the original analysis: Filtering of immunoSEQ junctional sequences could not match full-length read filtering. TCRdb's copy holds only in-frame clones and misses some; the assay was immunoSEQ multiplex PCR. The D gene and trimming were derived from the DNA, and the V and J assignments and clone size from that table. The sample carries hundreds of thousands of clones, 70% to 80% recorded once. Per the germline V gene, CDR1 is SEHNR and CDR2 is FQNEAQ (reference sequence). CDR3 length equals 15 residues. As regards this clone: As yet, its antigen is unknown. A much larger clone differs by one base, so this may be a read error.

Each of the donors was a healthy adult who was HIV-negative and had not had a recent acute infection or vaccination. The donors were all Caucasian adults (living in Nashville, Tennessee). This sequence was found in a woman aged 40 to 50 in good health. Some clones in this sample may be carry-over from other donors' samples. Material: PBMCs. The chain links TRBV7-9 to TRBJ2-1; 10 nucleotides line up with TRBD2. CDR3 in DNA: TGTGCCAGCAGCTTCCGGACTAGCGGTAACAATAAGCAGTTCTTC. It yields the protein CASSFRTSGNNKQFF.